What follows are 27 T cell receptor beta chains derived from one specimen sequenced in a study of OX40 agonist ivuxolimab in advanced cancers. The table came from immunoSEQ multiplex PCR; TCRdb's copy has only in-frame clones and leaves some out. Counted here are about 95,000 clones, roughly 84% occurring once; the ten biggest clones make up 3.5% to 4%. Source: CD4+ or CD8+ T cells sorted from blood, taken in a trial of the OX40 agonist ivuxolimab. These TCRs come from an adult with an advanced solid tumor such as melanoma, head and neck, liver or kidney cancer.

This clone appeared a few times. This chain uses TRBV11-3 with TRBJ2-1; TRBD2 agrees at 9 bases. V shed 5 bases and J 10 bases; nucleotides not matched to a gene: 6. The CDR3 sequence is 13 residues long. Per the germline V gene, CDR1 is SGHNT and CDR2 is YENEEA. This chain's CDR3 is CASSTPGLAEQFF. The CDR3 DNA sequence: TGTGCCAGCAGCACCCCCGGACTAGCGGAGCAGTTCTTC.

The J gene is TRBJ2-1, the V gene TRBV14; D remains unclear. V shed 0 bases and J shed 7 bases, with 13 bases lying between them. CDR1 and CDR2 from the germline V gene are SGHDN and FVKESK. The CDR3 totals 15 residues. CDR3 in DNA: TGTGCCAGCAGCCAAGATCAAGTCTACCAGAATGAGCAGTTCTTC. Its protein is CASSQDQVYQNEQFF.

The DNA for the CDR3 is TGTGCCAGCAGTTCCCCACCGGACATCAGGAATCAGCCCCAGCATTTT. Its protein product is CASSSPPDIRNQPQHF. The chain couples TRBV28 to TRBJ1-5, with D maybe TRBD1 (5 bases). Trimming shortened V by 4 bases and J by 4 bases, and 17 bases separated the two germline ends. CDR3 length: 16 residues. Germline values: CDR1 MDHEN, CDR2 SYDVKM.

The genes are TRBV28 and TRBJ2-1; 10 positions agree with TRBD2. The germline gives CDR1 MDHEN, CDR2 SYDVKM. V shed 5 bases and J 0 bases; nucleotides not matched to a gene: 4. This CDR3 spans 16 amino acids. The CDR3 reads CASSPSGGSSYNEQFF. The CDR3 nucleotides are TGTGCCAGCAGTCCTAGCGGGGGCAGCTCCTACAATGAGCAGTTCTTC.

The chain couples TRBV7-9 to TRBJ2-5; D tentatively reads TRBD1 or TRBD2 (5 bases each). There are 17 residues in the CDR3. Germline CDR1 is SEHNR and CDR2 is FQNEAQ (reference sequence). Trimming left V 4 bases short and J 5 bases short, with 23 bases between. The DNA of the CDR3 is TGTGCCAGCAGCTCCAATTGGGGGTTGGAGGCACTGGAGACCCAGTACTTC. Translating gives CASSSNWGLEALETQYF.

CDR3 nucleotides: TGTGCCAGCAGCTTTCGATCCTCTGGGGCCAACGTCCTGACTTTC. This sequence encodes CASSFRSSGANVLTF. The V and J genes are TRBV2 and TRBJ2-6, with D unclear. The CDR3 runs to 15 residues. In germline, CDR1 is SNHLY, CDR2 FYNNEI. V was shortened by 6 bases and J by 0 bases, with 9 bases between the two germline ends.

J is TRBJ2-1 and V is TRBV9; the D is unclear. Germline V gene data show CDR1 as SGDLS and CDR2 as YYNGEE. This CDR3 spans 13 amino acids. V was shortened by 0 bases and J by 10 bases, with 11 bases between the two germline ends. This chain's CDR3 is CASSVGRFGEQFF. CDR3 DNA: TGTGCCAGCAGCGTAGGGAGATTCGGGGAGCAGTTCTTC.

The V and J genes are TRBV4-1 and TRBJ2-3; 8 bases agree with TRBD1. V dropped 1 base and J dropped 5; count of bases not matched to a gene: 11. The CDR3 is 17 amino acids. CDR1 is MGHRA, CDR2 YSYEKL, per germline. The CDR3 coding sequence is TGCGCCAGCAGCCAAGGATGGGGCAGGGGGCCGAGAGATACGCAGTATTTT. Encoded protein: CASSQGWGRGPRDTQYF.

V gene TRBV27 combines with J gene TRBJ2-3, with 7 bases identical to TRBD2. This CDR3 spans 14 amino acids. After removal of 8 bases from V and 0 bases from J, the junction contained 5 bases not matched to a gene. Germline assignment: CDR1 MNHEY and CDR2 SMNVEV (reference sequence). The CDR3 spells CASRSGTSTDTQYF. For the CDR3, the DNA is TGTGCCAGCCGGAGCGGGACTAGCACAGATACGCAGTATTTT.

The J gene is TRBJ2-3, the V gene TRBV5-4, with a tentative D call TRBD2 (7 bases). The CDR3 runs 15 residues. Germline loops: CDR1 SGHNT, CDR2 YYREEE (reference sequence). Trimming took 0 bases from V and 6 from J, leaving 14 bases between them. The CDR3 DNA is TGTGCCAGCAGCTTGGCGGGCGGGGGCTGGGATACGCAGTATTTT. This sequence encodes CASSLAGGGWDTQYF.

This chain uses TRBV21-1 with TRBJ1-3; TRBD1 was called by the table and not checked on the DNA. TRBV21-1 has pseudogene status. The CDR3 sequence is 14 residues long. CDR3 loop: CASITEIAGNTIYF. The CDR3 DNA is TGTGCCAGCATTACAGAAATTGCAGGAAACACCATATATTTT.

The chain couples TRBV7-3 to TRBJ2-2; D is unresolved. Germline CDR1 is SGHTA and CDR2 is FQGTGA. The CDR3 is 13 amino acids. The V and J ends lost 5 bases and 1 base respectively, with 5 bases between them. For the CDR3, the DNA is TGTGCCAGCAGCCGAGGGAACACCGGGGAGCTGTTTTTT. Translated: CASSRGNTGELFF.

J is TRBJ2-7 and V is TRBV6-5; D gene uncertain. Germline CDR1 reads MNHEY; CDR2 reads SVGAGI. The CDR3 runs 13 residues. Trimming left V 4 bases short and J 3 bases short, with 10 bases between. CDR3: CASSSPIHYEQYF. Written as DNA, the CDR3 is TGTGCCAGCAGTTCCCCGATACACTACGAGCAGTACTTC.

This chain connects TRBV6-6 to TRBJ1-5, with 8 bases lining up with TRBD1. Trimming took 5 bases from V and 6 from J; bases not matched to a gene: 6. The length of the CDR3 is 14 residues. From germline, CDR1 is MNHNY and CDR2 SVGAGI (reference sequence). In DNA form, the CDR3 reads TGTGCCAGCAGTCTCAGGGGGCGGTTTCAGCCCCAGCATTTT. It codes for CASSLRGRFQPQHF.

The CDR3 loop is CASSIGGGNGYTF. Here the CDR3 DNA reads TGTGCCAGTAGTATCGGTGGGGGGAACGGCTACACCTTC. The chain links TRBV19 to TRBJ1-2; D possibly corresponds to TRBD1 (5 bases). This CDR3 spans 13 amino acids. Per germline, CDR1 LNHDA and CDR2 SQIVND (reference sequence). Between the trimmed V and J ends, which lost 3 bases and 8 bases, there was a span of 13 bases.

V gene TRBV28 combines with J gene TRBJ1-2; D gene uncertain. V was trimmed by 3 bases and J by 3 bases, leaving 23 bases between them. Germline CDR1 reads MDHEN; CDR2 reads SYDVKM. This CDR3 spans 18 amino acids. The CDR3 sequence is CASSLRPRAVFSYYGYTF. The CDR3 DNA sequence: TGTGCCAGCAGTTTGAGGCCGAGGGCTGTTTTCAGTTACTATGGCTACACCTTC.

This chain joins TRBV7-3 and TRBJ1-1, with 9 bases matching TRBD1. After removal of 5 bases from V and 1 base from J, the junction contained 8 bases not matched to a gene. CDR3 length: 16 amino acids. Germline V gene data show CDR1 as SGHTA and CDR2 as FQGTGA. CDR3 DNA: TGTGCCAGCAGCCCGACCGGGACAGGGCCGAACACTGAAGCTTTCTTT. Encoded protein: CASSPTGTGPNTEAFF. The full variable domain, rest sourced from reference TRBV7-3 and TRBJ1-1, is GAGVSQTPSNKVTEKGKYVELRCDPISGHTALYWYRQSLGQGPEFLIYFQGTGAADDSGLPNDRFFAVRPEGSVSTLKIQRTERGDSAVYLCASSPTGTGPNTEAFFGQGTRLTVV.

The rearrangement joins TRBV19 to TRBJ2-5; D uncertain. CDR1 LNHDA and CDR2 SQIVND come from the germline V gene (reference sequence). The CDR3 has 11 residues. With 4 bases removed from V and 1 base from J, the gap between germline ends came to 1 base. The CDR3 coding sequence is TGTGCCAGTAGTACCCAAGAGACCCAGTACTTC. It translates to CASSTQETQYF.

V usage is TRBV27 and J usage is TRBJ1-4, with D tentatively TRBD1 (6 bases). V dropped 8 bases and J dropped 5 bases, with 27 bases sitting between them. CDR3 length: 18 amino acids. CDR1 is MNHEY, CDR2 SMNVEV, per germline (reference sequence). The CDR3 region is CASGKGPGHIRSNEKLFF. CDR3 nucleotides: TGTGCCAGCGGAAAGGGTCCGGGACATATAAGATCCAATGAAAAACTGTTTTTT. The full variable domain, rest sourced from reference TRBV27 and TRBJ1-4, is EAQVTQNPRYLITVTGKKLTVTCSQNMNHEYMSWYRQDPGLGLRQIYYSMNVEVTDKGDVPEGYKVSRKEKRNFPLILESPSPNQTSLYFCASGKGPGHIRSNEKLFFGSGTQLSVL.

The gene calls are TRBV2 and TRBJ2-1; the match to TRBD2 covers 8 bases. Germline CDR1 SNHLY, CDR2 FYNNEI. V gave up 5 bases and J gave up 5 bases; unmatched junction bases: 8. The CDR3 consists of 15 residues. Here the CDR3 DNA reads TGTGCCAGCAGTTATAGGACTAGCTTCAACAATGAGCAGTTCTTC. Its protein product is CASSYRTSFNNEQFF.

The CDR3 reads CAGASGEQETQYF. The CDR3 nucleotides are TGTGCCGGGGCTAGCGGGGAGCAAGAGACCCAGTACTTC. The J gene is TRBJ2-5, the V gene TRBV28, with 9 bases lining up with TRBD2. Trimming cost V 11 bases and J 2 bases; bases outside gene matches: 6. CDR1 is MDHEN and CDR2 is SYDVKM in the germline V gene. This CDR3 is built from 13 residues.

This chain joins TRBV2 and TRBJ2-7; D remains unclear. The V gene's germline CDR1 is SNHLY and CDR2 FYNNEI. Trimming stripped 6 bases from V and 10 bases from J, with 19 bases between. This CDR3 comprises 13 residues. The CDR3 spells CASSGPGTLPQYF. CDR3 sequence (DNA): TGTGCCAGCAGCGGCCCGGGCACCCTCCCCCAGTACTTC.

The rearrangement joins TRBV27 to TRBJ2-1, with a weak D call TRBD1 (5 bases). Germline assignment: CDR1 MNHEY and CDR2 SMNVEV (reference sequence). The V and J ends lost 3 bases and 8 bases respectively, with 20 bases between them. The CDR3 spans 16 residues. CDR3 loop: CASSFIGTVAGYEQFF. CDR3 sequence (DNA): TGTGCCAGCAGTTTTATTGGAACCGTAGCAGGGTATGAGCAGTTCTTC.

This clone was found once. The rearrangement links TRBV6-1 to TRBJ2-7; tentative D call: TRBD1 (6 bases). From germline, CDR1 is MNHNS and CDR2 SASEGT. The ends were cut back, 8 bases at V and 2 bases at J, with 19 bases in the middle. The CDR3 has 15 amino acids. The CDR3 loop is CASSGYRDTTYEQYF. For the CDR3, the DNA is TGTGCCAGCTCCGGCTATAGGGACACCACCTACGAGCAGTACTTC.

The CDR3 region is CASSLEGFYEQYF. The CDR3 nucleotides are TGTGCCAGCAGCCTAGAGGGCTTCTACGAGCAGTACTTC. This chain uses TRBV7-2 with TRBJ2-7; a possible D gene is TRBD2 (5 bases). The V end was cut by 5 bases, the J end by 3 bases, with 11 bases between. The CDR3 runs 13 residues. Germline V gene data show CDR1 as SGHTA and CDR2 as FQGNSA. The full variable domain, with the rest looked up from reference TRBV7-2 and TRBJ2-7, is GAGVSQSPSNKVTEKGKDVELRCDPISGHTALYWYRQSLGQGLEFLIYFQGNSAPDKSGLPSDRFSAERTGGSVSTLTIQRTQQEDSAVYLCASSLEGFYEQYFGPGTRLTVT.

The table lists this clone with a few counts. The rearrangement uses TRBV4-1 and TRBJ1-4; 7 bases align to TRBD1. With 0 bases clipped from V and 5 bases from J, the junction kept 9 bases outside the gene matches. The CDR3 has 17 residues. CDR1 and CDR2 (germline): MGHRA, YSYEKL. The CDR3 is CASSQDTGVARNEKLFF. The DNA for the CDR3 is TGCGCCAGCAGCCAAGATACAGGGGTTGCCCGAAATGAAAAACTGTTTTTT.

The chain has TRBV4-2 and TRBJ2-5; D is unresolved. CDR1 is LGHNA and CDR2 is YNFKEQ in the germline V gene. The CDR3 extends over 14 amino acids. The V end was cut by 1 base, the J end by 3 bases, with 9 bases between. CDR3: CASSQGNNKETQYF. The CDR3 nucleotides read TGTGCCAGCAGCCAAGGTAACAACAAAGAGACCCAGTACTTC.